The text below deals with one TCR beta chain. This record comes from a study of technical replicates of blood from a few donors. Clones were sequenced by immunoSEQ multiplex PCR, and TCRdb holds only the in-frame ones, with some missing. Of 60,000 to 90,000 clones detected, approximately 95% appear once; the ten largest clones hold roughly 0.26%. Sequencing used T cells isolated from PBMCs. This clonotype originated in a human donor in good health.

The chain's CDR3 is CASSLRLAGVEEQFF. The DNA for the CDR3 is TGTGCCAGCAGCTTGCGACTAGCGGGAGTAGAAGAGCAGTTCTTC. The gene calls are TRBV11-1 and TRBJ2-1; TRBD2 matches 12 bases. Germline V gene lookup returns CDR1 SGHAT and CDR2 FQDESV (reference sequence). This CDR3 has 15 residues. V lost 3 bases and J lost 10; bases outside the gene matches: 7. The whole variable domain, remainder taken from reference TRBV11-1 and TRBJ2-1, is EAEVAQSPRYKITEKSQAVAFWCDPISGHATLYWYRQILGQGPELLVQFQDESVVDDSQLPKDRFSAERLKGVDSTLKIQPAELGDSAMYLCASSLRLAGVEEQFFGPGTRLTVL.